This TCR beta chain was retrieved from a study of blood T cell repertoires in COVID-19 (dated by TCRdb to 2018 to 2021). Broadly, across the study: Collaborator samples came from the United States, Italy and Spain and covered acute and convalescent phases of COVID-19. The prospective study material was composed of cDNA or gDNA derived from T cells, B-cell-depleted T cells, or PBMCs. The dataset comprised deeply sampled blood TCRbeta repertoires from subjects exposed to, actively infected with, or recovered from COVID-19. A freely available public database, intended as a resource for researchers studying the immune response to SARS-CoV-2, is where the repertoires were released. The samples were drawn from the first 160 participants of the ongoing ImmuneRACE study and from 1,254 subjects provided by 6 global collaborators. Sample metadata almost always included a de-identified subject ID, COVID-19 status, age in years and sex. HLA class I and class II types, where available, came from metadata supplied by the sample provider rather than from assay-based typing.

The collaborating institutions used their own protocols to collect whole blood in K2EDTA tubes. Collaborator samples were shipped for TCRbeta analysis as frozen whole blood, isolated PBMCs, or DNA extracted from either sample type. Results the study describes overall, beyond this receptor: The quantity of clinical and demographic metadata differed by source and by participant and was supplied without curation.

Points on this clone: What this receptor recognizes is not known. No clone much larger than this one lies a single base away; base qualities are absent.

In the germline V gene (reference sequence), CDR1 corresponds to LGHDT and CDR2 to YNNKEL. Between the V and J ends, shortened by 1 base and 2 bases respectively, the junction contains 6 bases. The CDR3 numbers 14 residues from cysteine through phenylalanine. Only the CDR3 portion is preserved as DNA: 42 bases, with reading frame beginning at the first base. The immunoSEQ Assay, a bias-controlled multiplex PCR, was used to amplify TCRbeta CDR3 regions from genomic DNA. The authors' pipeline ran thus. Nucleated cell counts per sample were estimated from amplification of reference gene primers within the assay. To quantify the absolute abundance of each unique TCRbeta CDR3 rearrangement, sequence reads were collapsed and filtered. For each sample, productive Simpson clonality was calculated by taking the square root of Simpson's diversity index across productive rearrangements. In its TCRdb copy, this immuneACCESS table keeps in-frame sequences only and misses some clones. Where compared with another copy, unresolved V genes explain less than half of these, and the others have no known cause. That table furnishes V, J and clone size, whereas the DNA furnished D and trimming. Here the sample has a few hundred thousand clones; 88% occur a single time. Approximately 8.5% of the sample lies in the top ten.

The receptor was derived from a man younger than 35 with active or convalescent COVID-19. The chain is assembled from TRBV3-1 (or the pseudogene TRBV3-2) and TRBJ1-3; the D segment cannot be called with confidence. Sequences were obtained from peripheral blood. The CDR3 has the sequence CASSQAGTGNTIYF. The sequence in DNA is TGTGCCAGCAGCCAAGCAGGTACTGGAAACACCATATATTTT.